The subject of this entry is one T cell receptor (beta chain). This clonotype was seen repeatedly, ten times or more. No cognate antigen has been identified for it. Base qualities were left out, and no much larger clone turns up one base away. This specimen comes from a study of regulatory T cells in long-lasting Graves disease (dated by TCRdb to 2020 to 2022). About the full investigation: Patients with newly diagnosed Graves' disease had been on antithyroid drugs for under 3 months. Peripheral blood TCR sequencing and RNA sequencing compared persistent Graves' disease patients with newly diagnosed Graves' disease patients. The study was registered as a clinical trial and conducted in China. A total of roughly 33 samples underwent TCR sequencing: about 13 from persistent and roughly 20 from newly diagnosed Graves' disease patients. Study-wide findings and limitations: Only peripheral blood was studied, because thyroid tissue, the primary lesion, was inaccessible. The authors acknowledged the small sample size as a limitation that may reduce accuracy. A larger number of public clonotypes was shared among persistent patients (around 2,500) than among newly diagnosed patients (around 870). Compared with newly diagnosed patients, patients with persistent Graves' disease had lower TCR Shannon entropy and fewer highly expanded clones, which suggests clonal expansion. Sequencing and analysis were restricted to the TCR beta chain.

The label giving this sample's time point can be read as: newly diagnosed GD, antithyroid drugs for less than 3 months. RNA was extracted from PBMCs in TRIzol for both TCR sequencing and RNA sequencing. The diagnosis of Graves' disease followed American Thyroid Association guidelines. Patients for the study were recruited at an endocrinology department in Xi'an, China. Each patient gave around 9 milliliters of peripheral blood, collected in an EDTA anticoagulant tube. Ficoll Paque Plus density gradient separation was used to isolate PBMCs, and no additional T cell sorting was done. RNA quality was checked with an Agilent 2100 Bioanalyzer and agarose gel, and concentration with a NanoDrop 2000. Libraries were made using multiplex PCR. Sequencing instrument: Illumina HiSeq 4000. CDR3 regions were amplified by Arm-PCR with iRepertoire HTBI primers to construct TCR beta libraries. Gel purification was performed on PCR products prior to sequencing. The authors' analysis ran thus. A total of 62 TRBV and 14 TRBJ segments were identified across samples and were used for gene usage analysis of CDR3 amino acid clonotypes. COPE and FqMerger were used to merge the filtered high-quality paired reads into contigs. BLAST was used to align contigs to the IMGT TRBV, TRBD and TRBJ reference genes, and CDR3 was defined following IMGT. Any clonotype with a frequency above 0.1% was counted as a highly expanded clone. Shannon entropy was used to measure repertoire diversity, and the Gini coefficient was used to measure V-J evenness. A clonotype was considered public if more than one individual shared it. The public reads were reprocessed in TCRdb via fastp at Q25 and MiXCR, keeping in-frame beta chains. CDR3 protein duplicates are merged, each entry listing the most common genes and DNA. V and J calls and clone size were set by TCRdb, not the authors. The sample data list around 500,000 distinct CDR3 sequences, and about 16% of these were observed just once. The top ten clones comprise roughly 25% of the sample.

The data were also submitted as part of a second study, on T cells in Graves' hyperthyroidism and ophthalmopathy. The second study's paper adds: A patient counted as having stable Graves' hyperthyroidism if no progression to ophthalmopathy occurred over 18 months of follow-up. Hyperthyroidism patients were newly diagnosed, had a disease duration of under 2 months, and were aged 18 to 65 years. The study excluded patients with uncontrolled infections, other autoimmune diseases, pregnancy or lactation. Diagnoses relied on clinical symptoms, serum thyroxine and TRAb, thyroid ultrasound and orbital computed tomography. The first round of RT-PCR for the TCR CDR3 was performed with the HTBI primer set and the Qiagen OneStep RT-PCR kit. Blood samples also contained most of the expanded thyroid clonotypes (frequency above 0.001), which suggests that blood repertoires may reflect thyroid immune responses. Ophthalmopathy was separated from stable hyperthyroidism by a 13 V-J signature model, with 85% to 90% sensitivity and approximately 81% specificity obtained in cross-validation and 80%/75% obtained in testing. In validation, the model predicted progression to ophthalmopathy a median of 6.5 months before onset, with 70% to 71% sensitivity and 72.22% specificity. A discovery cohort of about 100 patients, about 43 with Graves' ophthalmopathy and under 60 with stable Graves' hyperthyroidism, was used to find distinguishing TCR V-J signatures. Prospective prediction of ophthalmopathy was tested in an independent validation cohort consisting of 18 hyperthyroidism patients and 17 patients who later progressed to ophthalmopathy. The roughly 90 discovery patients were divided at random into training and test sets in a 7:3 ratio. Thyroid tissue and blood T-cell repertoires from several Graves' hyperthyroidism patients were also compared in the study. Once sampling was done, hyperthyroidism patients were given methimazole at a starting dose of 30 mg daily, whereas ophthalmopathy patients were given high-dose intravenous methylprednisolone. A second multiplex PCR round built the libraries, followed by size selection and purification. Sequencing of the libraries was done on an Illumina HiSeq2000 using paired-end 100 bp reads. Raw data were processed with SOAPnuke, discarding reads with adapters, uncalled bases, mean Phred below 15, or no exact constant-primer or identifier match. COPE v1.2.5 was used to merge high-quality paired reads, and clonotypes were defined as unique nucleotide sequences. MiTCR v1.1 was used to align the clonotypes against IMGT TRBV, TRBD and TRBJ reference segments. The analysis was restricted to V-J combinations with a frequency above 0.0001, which together covered just over 99% of the repertoires. A TCS score was defined as the ratio of F50 (clonal expansion) to E x V (chaos), with BLOSUM62-based TCRdist applied between CDR3 peptides within each V-J. Welch's t-statistics and random forest reduced some 510 V-J features to 10 to 15, which were used in a naive Bayes classifier (R e1071). No statistical method was used to set the sample size in advance, and investigators knew the group allocation. TCR Vbeta CDR3 sequencing of approximately 140 peripheral blood samples (over 40 ophthalmopathy, 70 to 85 hyperthyroidism and about 17 progressor patients) is reported in the paper.

Source: peripheral blood mononuclear cells (PBMCs), taken at new diagnosis, from a patient treated with antithyroid drugs. This TCR was sampled from a woman aged 35-60 years with Graves disease. Donor details come from another sample of the same person, matched by shared clones.

The CDR3 amino acid sequence is: CASSALQGALKAFF. The DNA sequence is TGTGCCAGCAGTGCACTACAGGGAGCCCTGAAAGCTTTCTTT. The rearranged chain carries TRBV12-3 or TRBV12-4 and TRBJ1-1, and the D gene may be TRBD1, 6 bases matching. The CDR3 measures 14 amino acids from cysteine to phenylalanine. The only DNA kept is the CDR3, 42 bases in frame from the first base. V gives up 5 bases and J gives up 9 bases, and the segment between their germline ends measures 19 bases.